What follows describes a single T cell receptor (beta chain). What this receptor recognizes is not known. The input lacks base qualities; no much larger clone sits a single base away. This entry comes from a study of T cells and Merkel cell carcinoma outcomes (dated by TCRdb to 2019 to 2021). Concerning the study at large: In patients with Merkel cell carcinoma, researchers looked at whether the T-cell repertoire of the tumor, along with T-cell density, could predict clinical outcome. Findings and caveats that apply to the study as a whole: T-cell repertoire features combined with T-cell density were reported to predict clinical outcomes in Merkel cell carcinoma patients.

The samples were taken from patients with Merkel cell carcinoma. The method behind the library was the immunoSEQ multiplex PCR assay. Held by TCRdb, this immuneACCESS table contains in-frame sequences only and omits some clones. Under half of the omission traces to an unresolved V gene where checked; the cause of the rest is unknown. This sample is represented by fewer than 25,000 clones; around 80% of them were singletons. Over 3% of the sample is held by the ten biggest clonotypes. The germline V gene sets CDR1 to SGHRS and CDR2 to YFSETQ. V is reduced by 3 bases and J by 0 bases, leaving a spacing of 10 bases between them. From its cysteine to its phenylalanine, the CDR3 spans 15 amino acids. CDR3 DNA is the only sequence kept; it has 45 bases, read in frame from the first base.

Sequences were obtained from tumor tissue from Merkel cell carcinoma. The sequence joins TRBV5-1 to TRBJ2-1; the D gene cannot be named for sure. This sequence originates from a human donor with Merkel cell carcinoma. DNA sequence: TGCGCCAGCAGCTATCCTAGGATCTCCTACAATGAGCAGTTCTTC. The translation is CASSYPRISYNEQFF.